This is a list of T cell receptor beta chains from one sample in a study of blood T cell repertoires in COVID-19. The method was immunoSEQ multiplex PCR; TCRdb's version includes in-frame clones alone and lacks a portion of them. The sample lists roughly 27,000 clones, roughly 90% occurring once. What was sequenced was peripheral blood. These receptors were collected from a human donor in a cohort sampled during active COVID-19. Each CDR3 is given with its conserved first and last residue. D genes are given only for firm matches. The listing skips clone size in some rows; elsewhere it reads once, few, many or a size class.

clone_size: once; j_call: TRBJ1-1; d_call: -; v_call: TRBV28; cdr3_aa: CASSPAGDDTEAFF; cdr3_nt: TGTGCCAGCAGTCCAGCAGGGGATGACACTGAAGCTTTCTTT
clone_size: -; j_call: TRBJ2-5; d_call: TRBD1; v_call: TRBV6-2/TRBV6-3; cdr3_aa: CASSYGTGGGEESQYF; cdr3_nt: TGTGCCAGCAGTTACGGGACAGGGGGCGGTGAGGAGTCCCAGTACTTC
clone_size: -; j_call: TRBJ2-2; d_call: TRBD1; v_call: TRBV27; cdr3_aa: CASSQRRTGAGELFF; cdr3_nt: TGTGCCAGCAGTCAAAGACGGACAGGGGCCGGGGAGCTGTTTTTT
clone_size: -; j_call: TRBJ2-2; d_call: -; v_call: TRBV19; cdr3_aa: CASSIGRASTGELFF; cdr3_nt: TGTGCCAGTAGTATAGGGCGGGCTAGCACCGGGGAGCTGTTTTTT
clone_size: -; j_call: TRBJ2-4; d_call: -; v_call: TRBV14; cdr3_aa: CASSQDGGLAKNIQYF; cdr3_nt: TGTGCCAGCAGCCAAGATGGGGGGTTGGCGAAAAACATTCAGTACTTC
clone_size: few; j_call: TRBJ2-1; d_call: -; v_call: TRBV19; cdr3_aa: CASTGVIDYNEQFF; cdr3_nt: TGTGCCAGTACAGGGGTAATTGATTACAATGAGCAGTTCTTC
clone_size: -; j_call: TRBJ2-2; d_call: -; v_call: TRBV4-2; cdr3_aa: CASSQDGQNTGELFF; cdr3_nt: TGTGCCAGCAGCCAAGATGGACAGAACACCGGGGAGCTGTTTTTT
clone_size: -; j_call: TRBJ2-5; d_call: TRBD2; v_call: TRBV12-5; cdr3_aa: CASGLAGGRETQYF; cdr3_nt: TGTGCTAGTGGCCTAGCGGGGGGGCGAGAGACCCAGTACTTC
clone_size: -; j_call: TRBJ2-7; d_call: -; v_call: TRBV14; cdr3_aa: CATGGSGTYEQYF; cdr3_nt: TGTGCCACTGGGGGGTCCGGAACCTACGAGCAGTACTTC
clone_size: -; j_call: TRBJ2-1; d_call: -; v_call: TRBV21-1; cdr3_aa: CASSKIQELNEQFF; cdr3_nt: TGTGCCAGCAGCAAGATTCAGGAACTCAATGAGCAGTTCTTC
clone_size: -; j_call: TRBJ2-3; d_call: TRBD2; v_call: TRBV29-1; cdr3_aa: CSVLVRLAGMGDTQYF; cdr3_nt: TGCAGCGTCCTCGTTAGACTAGCGGGTATGGGGGATACGCAGTATTTT
clone_size: -; j_call: TRBJ2-7; d_call: -; v_call: TRBV4-2; cdr3_aa: CASSPRAGITYEQYF; cdr3_nt: TGTGCCAGCAGCCCTCGGGCGGGGATTACCTACGAGCAGTACTTC
clone_size: few; j_call: TRBJ2-7; d_call: -; v_call: TRBV24-1; cdr3_aa: CATSSGYEQYF; cdr3_nt: TGTGCCACCAGTTCGGGCTACGAGCAGTACTTC
clone_size: -; j_call: TRBJ2-3; d_call: TRBD1; v_call: TRBV6-6; cdr3_aa: CASSPDRVSLTSTDTQYF; cdr3_nt: TGTGCCAGCAGTCCGGACAGGGTCTCACTTACTAGCACAGATACGCAGTATTTT
clone_size: medium-sized; j_call: TRBJ2-1; d_call: TRBD1; v_call: TRBV27; cdr3_aa: CASTGGSNNEQFF; cdr3_nt: TGTGCCAGTACAGGGGGTTCAAACAATGAGCAGTTCTTC
clone_size: -; j_call: TRBJ2-7; d_call: -; v_call: TRBV5-1; cdr3_aa: CASSLSLGGTYEQYF; cdr3_nt: TGCGCCAGCAGCTTAAGCTTGGGGGGAACCTACGAGCAGTACTTC
clone_size: -; j_call: TRBJ2-1; d_call: TRBD1; v_call: TRBV5-1; cdr3_aa: CASSLGGTGIEQFF; cdr3_nt: TGCGCCAGCAGCTTGGGAGGGACAGGGATTGAGCAGTTCTTC
clone_size: -; j_call: TRBJ2-7; d_call: -; v_call: TRBV12-3/TRBV12-4; cdr3_aa: CASSLRHPYEQYF; cdr3_nt: TGTGCCAGCAGTTTAAGACACCCCTACGAGCAGTACTTC
clone_size: -; j_call: TRBJ2-7; d_call: TRBD1; v_call: TRBV30; cdr3_aa: CAWSRTGSYEQYF; cdr3_nt: TGTGCCTGGAGTCGGACAGGGTCCTACGAGCAGTACTTC
clone_size: -; j_call: TRBJ1-4; d_call: TRBD1; v_call: TRBV7-7; cdr3_aa: CASSFTYGQGEVEKLFF; cdr3_nt: TGTGCTAGCAGCTTTACCTACGGACAGGGGGAGGTTGAAAAACTGTTTTTT
clone_size: -; j_call: TRBJ1-4; d_call: TRBD1; v_call: TRBV4-3; cdr3_aa: CASSQDERGPWEKLFF; cdr3_nt: TGCGCCAGCAGCCAAGACGAGAGGGGGCCTTGGGAAAAACTGTTTTTT
clone_size: few; j_call: TRBJ2-3; d_call: TRBD2; v_call: TRBV11-2; cdr3_aa: CASSLEVTSGVGSTDTQYF; cdr3_nt: TGTGCCAGCAGCTTGGAGGTGACTAGCGGGGTGGGGAGCACAGATACGCAGTATTTT
clone_size: -; j_call: TRBJ2-1; d_call: -; v_call: TRBV7-9; cdr3_aa: CASSPRQGGEHEQFF; cdr3_nt: TGTGCCAGCAGCCCCCGCCAGGGAGGTGAACATGAGCAGTTCTTC
clone_size: -; j_call: TRBJ2-7; d_call: TRBD1; v_call: TRBV3-1/TRBV3-2; cdr3_aa: CASSQEGTGQREQYF; cdr3_nt: TGTGCCAGCAGCCAAGAAGGGACAGGGCAGAGGGAGCAGTACTTC
clone_size: -; j_call: TRBJ2-7; d_call: -; v_call: TRBV19; cdr3_aa: CASSMLRGPYEQYF; cdr3_nt: TGTGCCAGTAGTATGTTGCGGGGGCCCTACGAGCAGTACTTC
clone_size: once; j_call: TRBJ1-1; d_call: -; v_call: TRBV19; cdr3_aa: CASNAGSGNTEAFF; cdr3_nt: TGTGCCAGTAACGCAGGGTCAGGGAACACTGAAGCTTTCTTT
clone_size: few; j_call: TRBJ2-3; d_call: TRBD1; v_call: TRBV27; cdr3_aa: CASSARQGVDDTQYF; cdr3_nt: TGTGCCAGCAGTGCCCGACAGGGAGTAGATGATACGCAGTATTTT
clone_size: -; j_call: TRBJ2-7; d_call: -; v_call: TRBV7-9; cdr3_aa: CASSPESGIFYEQYF; cdr3_nt: TGTGCCAGCAGCCCAGAATCCGGGATATTCTACGAGCAGTACTTC
clone_size: -; j_call: TRBJ1-2; d_call: TRBD1; v_call: TRBV5-6; cdr3_aa: CASSEGTGGPYGYTF; cdr3_nt: TGTGCCAGCAGCGAGGGGACAGGGGGACCCTATGGCTACACCTTC
clone_size: -; j_call: TRBJ2-2; d_call: TRBD1; v_call: TRBV6-1; cdr3_aa: CASSGGDRGRSGELFF; cdr3_nt: TGTGCCAGCAGTGGGGGGGACAGGGGGCGTTCCGGGGAGCTGTTTTTT
clone_size: -; j_call: TRBJ1-3; d_call: -; v_call: TRBV2; cdr3_aa: CASRTGYSGNTIYF; cdr3_nt: TGTGCCAGCAGAACAGGGTACTCTGGAAACACCATATATTTT
clone_size: -; j_call: TRBJ2-1; d_call: -; v_call: TRBV24-1; cdr3_aa: CATSTRVDSYNEQFF; cdr3_nt: TGTGCCACCAGCACCCGGGTCGACTCATACAATGAGCAGTTCTTC
clone_size: -; j_call: TRBJ2-2; d_call: -; v_call: TRBV6-2/TRBV6-3; cdr3_aa: CASSRLAVYPGELFF; cdr3_nt: TGTGCCAGCAGCCGCCTAGCAGTTTACCCCGGGGAGCTGTTTTTT
clone_size: -; j_call: TRBJ2-7; d_call: TRBD1; v_call: TRBV5-6; cdr3_aa: CASSPPGQGLYEQYF; cdr3_nt: TGTGCCAGCAGCCCCCCGGGACAGGGTCTTTACGAGCAGTACTTC
clone_size: -; j_call: TRBJ1-5; d_call: TRBD1; v_call: TRBV19; cdr3_aa: CASKTGTQPQHF; cdr3_nt: TGTGCCAGTAAGACAGGGACTCAGCCCCAGCATTTT
clone_size: -; j_call: TRBJ1-5; d_call: -; v_call: TRBV4-1; cdr3_aa: CASSPLPGYSNQPQHF; cdr3_nt: TGCGCCAGCAGCCCCCTCCCAGGGTATAGCAATCAGCCCCAGCATTTT
clone_size: -; j_call: TRBJ2-1; d_call: TRBD2; v_call: TRBV4-2; cdr3_aa: CASSQPRGGEYNEQFF; cdr3_nt: TGTGCCAGCAGCCAACCCCGCGGGGGGGAATACAATGAGCAGTTCTTC
clone_size: -; j_call: TRBJ1-1; d_call: -; v_call: TRBV11-3; cdr3_aa: CASSFYGGTEAFF; cdr3_nt: TGTGCCAGCAGCTTTTACGGGGGAACTGAAGCTTTCTTT
clone_size: -; j_call: TRBJ1-3; d_call: TRBD1; v_call: TRBV19; cdr3_aa: CASSIDRASGNTIYF; cdr3_nt: TGTGCCAGTAGTATCGACAGGGCCTCTGGAAACACCATATATTTT
clone_size: -; j_call: TRBJ2-5; d_call: -; v_call: TRBV27; cdr3_aa: CASSLSSTQETQYF; cdr3_nt: TGTGCCAGCAGTTTATCGAGCACCCAAGAGACCCAGTACTTC
clone_size: -; j_call: TRBJ1-1; d_call: -; v_call: TRBV29-1; cdr3_aa: CSGLQGSRTEAFF; cdr3_nt: TGCAGCGGGCTACAGGGTTCGAGGACTGAAGCTTTCTTT
clone_size: once; j_call: TRBJ2-1; d_call: TRBD1; v_call: TRBV6-5; cdr3_aa: CASNQQGVLDEQFF; cdr3_nt: TGTGCCAGCAATCAACAGGGGGTATTGGATGAGCAGTTCTTC
clone_size: -; j_call: TRBJ2-7; d_call: -; v_call: TRBV6-5; cdr3_aa: CASSYTEQAYEQYF; cdr3_nt: TGTGCCAGCAGTTACACGGAACAGGCCTACGAGCAGTACTTC
clone_size: -; j_call: TRBJ2-5; d_call: -; v_call: TRBV12-1; cdr3_aa: CASSYRDSPTNKRAQYF; cdr3_nt: TGTGCCAGCAGCTACCGGGACAGCCCCACGAATAAGAGGGCCCAGTACTTC
clone_size: once; j_call: TRBJ2-5; d_call: TRBD2; v_call: TRBV6-1; cdr3_aa: CASSEASGEATQYF; cdr3_nt: TGTGCCAGCAGTGAAGCTAGCGGGGAGGCAACCCAGTACTTC
clone_size: -; j_call: TRBJ2-7; d_call: TRBD1; v_call: TRBV19; cdr3_aa: CASGGQAMSEQYF; cdr3_nt: TGTGCCTCCGGGGGACAGGCGATGAGCGAGCAGTACTTC
clone_size: -; j_call: TRBJ1-5; d_call: -; v_call: TRBV19; cdr3_aa: CASSIEGQGKNQPQHF; cdr3_nt: TGTGCCAGTAGTATAGAGGGGCAGGGGAAAAATCAGCCCCAGCATTTT
clone_size: -; j_call: TRBJ1-2; d_call: TRBD1; v_call: TRBV6-5; cdr3_aa: CASSLQGDYGYTF; cdr3_nt: TGTGCCAGCAGTCTTCAGGGGGACTATGGCTACACCTTC
clone_size: -; j_call: TRBJ2-7; d_call: TRBD1; v_call: TRBV12-3/TRBV12-4; cdr3_aa: CASGQGSSYEQYF; cdr3_nt: TGTGCCAGCGGACAGGGCAGCTCCTACGAGCAGTACTTC
clone_size: -; j_call: TRBJ2-2; d_call: TRBD1; v_call: TRBV7-3; cdr3_aa: CASSLLVSGGKAGELFF; cdr3_nt: TGTGCCAGCAGCTTACTAGTCTCAGGGGGCAAAGCCGGGGAGCTGTTTTTT
clone_size: -; j_call: TRBJ2-6; d_call: TRBD1; v_call: TRBV27; cdr3_aa: CASSSLGQGSSGANVLTF; cdr3_nt: TGTGCCAGCAGCTCCCTGGGACAGGGGAGTTCTGGGGCCAACGTCCTGACTTTC
clone_size: -; j_call: TRBJ2-5; d_call: TRBD2; v_call: TRBV4-2; cdr3_aa: CASSQDESRGLAGGETQYF; cdr3_nt: TGTGCCAGCAGCCAAGATGAGTCTAGGGGACTAGCGGGTGGAGAGACCCAGTACTTC
clone_size: -; j_call: TRBJ1-2; d_call: -; v_call: TRBV9; cdr3_aa: CASSVDSGANYGYTF; cdr3_nt: TGTGCCAGCAGCGTAGATTCCGGAGCGAACTATGGCTACACCTTC